The 19 T cell receptor beta chains in this list originate from one sample, sequenced in a study of T cells after yellow fever vaccination. TCRdb reprocessed the 5' RACE reads via MiXCR and lists one record per CDR3 protein. The table lists 250,000 to 300,000 distinct CDR3 sequences, 10% to 15% of them singletons. Sample: CD4+ T cells sorted from PBMCs, taken 45 days after the yellow fever booster vaccination. Receptors were obtained from a man younger than 40 who received the YFV17D yellow fever vaccine.

This clonotype appeared a few times. V and J are TRBV20-1 and TRBJ2-3; either TRBD1 or TRBD2 may supply D (6 bases each). The CDR3 runs to 14 residues. The germline V gene encodes CDR1 DFQATT and CDR2 SNEGSKA (reference sequence). Between the trimmed V and J ends, which lost 6 bases and 1 base, there was a span of 14 bases. CDR3 protein: CSAPRGGRTDTQYF. The CDR3 bases are TGCAGTGCCCCCAGGGGAGGCCGCACAGATACGCAGTATTTT.

A few counts support this clonotype. The chain is built from TRBV20-1 and TRBJ2-5, with 8 bases that match TRBD1. The CDR3 has 14 amino acids. Trimming removed 5 bases from V and 2 bases from J; junction bases left unmatched: 7. The germline gives CDR1 DFQATT, CDR2 SNEGSKA (reference sequence). Here the CDR3 DNA reads TGCAGTGCTGATTTGGGACAGGCGCAAGAGACCCAGTACTTC. Translating it yields CSADLGQAQETQYF.

The V and J genes are TRBV30 and TRBJ1-1; no definite D call. The CDR3 consists of 13 residues. Germline CDR1 GTSNPN, CDR2 SVGIG (reference sequence). The germline V and J ends were trimmed by 2 bases and 2 bases, with 9 bases remaining between them. This CDR3 is CAWSFHTNTEAFF. In DNA form, the CDR3 reads TGTGCCTGGAGTTTTCACACCAACACTGAAGCTTTCTTT.

A few counts support this clonotype. V and J are TRBV4-1 and TRBJ2-2; no clear D. V was trimmed by 0 bases and J by 5 bases, leaving 10 bases between them. This CDR3 has 15 residues. The V gene's germline CDR1 is MGHRA and CDR2 YSYEKL. The DNA of the CDR3 is TGCGCCAGCAGCCAAGAATGGAGTAGGACCGGGGAGCTGTTTTTT. Translation: CASSQEWSRTGELFF.

In this sample, this clonotype turned up a few times. In DNA form, the CDR3 reads TGCGCCAGCACCGCCTCGACAGCCTCCTACAATGAGCAGTTCTTC. It specifies CASTASTASYNEQFF. The chain couples TRBV5-1 to TRBJ2-1, with D tentatively TRBD1 (5 bases). Germline CDR1 SGHRS, CDR2 YFSETQ. V was shortened by 6 bases and J by 0 bases, with 13 bases between the two germline ends. There are 15 residues in the CDR3.

The chain links TRBV20-1 to TRBJ2-1; D possibly corresponds to TRBD1 (6 bases). From germline, CDR1 is DFQATT and CDR2 SNEGSKA (reference sequence). Trimming stripped 5 bases from V and 5 bases from J, with 16 bases between. CDR3 length: 14 amino acids. CDR3 in amino acids: CSAGPPTGNNEQFF. The CDR3 bases are TGCAGTGCTGGCCCCCCGACAGGAAACAATGAGCAGTTCTTC.

The chain employs TRBV7-2 and TRBJ1-6, with 7 bases that match TRBD1. The CDR3 consists of 15 residues. Trimming removed 6 bases from V and 2 bases from J; junction bases left unmatched: 4. CDR1 and CDR2 from the germline V gene are SGHTA and FQGNSA. The CDR3 loop reads CASRPGTAYNSPLHF. In DNA, the CDR3 is TGTGCCAGCAGACCTGGGACAGCCTATAATTCACCCCTCCACTTT.

This clonotype was counted at least ten times. CDR3 nucleotide sequence: TGCGCCAGCAGCGTCTTAGCGAGTGATGAGCAGTTCTTC. Amino acid sequence: CASSVLASDEQFF. This chain connects TRBV5-1 to TRBJ2-1; a possible D gene is TRBD2 (5 bases). This CDR3 is 13 amino acids long. Germline V gene lookup returns CDR1 SGHRS and CDR2 YFSETQ. V lost 4 bases and J 8 bases, leaving 13 bases between the germline ends.

The chain is built from TRBV6-2 or TRBV6-3 and TRBJ2-1, with D possibly TRBD2 on 5 matching bases. Germline loops: CDR1 MNHEY, CDR2 SVGEGT. This CDR3 comprises 15 residues. V gave up 7 bases and J gave up 7 bases, with 20 bases separating them. DNA of the CDR3: TGTGCCAGCACTCCCCCAAGCGGTTGGGGTAATGAGCAGTTCTTC. Translated, it gives CASTPPSGWGNEQFF.

This clonotype was found a few times. The chain combines TRBV20-1 with TRBJ1-5, with D possibly TRBD1 on 5 matching bases. Per the germline V gene, CDR1 is DFQATT and CDR2 is SNEGSKA (reference sequence). Trimming removed 0 bases from V and 3 bases from J, with 9 bases in between. This CDR3 has 14 amino acids. This CDR3 is CSARETTVNQPQHF. In DNA, the CDR3 is TGCAGTGCTAGAGAGACGACAGTCAATCAGCCCCAGCATTTT.

This clonotype appeared a few times. The chain combines TRBV18 with TRBJ2-4; TRBD1 might be the D (6 bases). The CDR3 has 14 residues. CDR1 is KGHSH and CDR2 is LQKENI in the germline V gene. Trimming pared 3 bases from V and 0 bases from J, leaving 6 bases between. The CDR3 DNA reads as TGTGCCAGCTCACCGGACAGAGCCAAAAACATTCAGTACTTC. As protein: CASSPDRAKNIQYF.

The chain joins TRBV7-6 to TRBJ2-5, with 7 bases aligning to TRBD2. Trimming at V came to 5 bases and at J to 9 bases, leaving 12 bases not matched to a gene. The CDR3 contains 14 residues. Germline lookup yields CDR1 SGHVS and CDR2 FNYEAQ. CDR3 loop: CASSPLPGEGAQYF. CDR3 DNA sequence: TGTGCCAGCAGCCCTCTGCCGGGGGAGGGTGCCCAGTACTTC.

This clonotype appeared a few times. The V call is TRBV7-9, the J call TRBJ2-1; TRBD1 matches at 11 bases. The V and J ends lost 5 bases and 3 bases, in that order; junction bases with no gene match: 18. Germline CDR1 reads SEHNR; CDR2 reads FQNEAQ (reference sequence). The CDR3 spans 20 residues. The CDR3 DNA reads as TGTGCCAGCAGCCCTAAAACCTGGACAGGGGGCGTCACCCGCTACAATGAGCAGTTCTTC. Residues: CASSPKTWTGGVTRYNEQFF.

This clonotype appeared once. One end of the junction varies from germline; a read error may be responsible. The gene calls are TRBV3-1 and TRBJ2-3; D perhaps matches TRBD2 (5 bases). This CDR3 comprises 15 residues. Germline V CDR1 and CDR2: LGHDT, YNNKEL (reference sequence). Here the CDR3 reads CATSQSGAAPDTQYF. The DNA of the CDR3 is TGTGCCACCAGCCAAAGCGGAGCCGCGCCGGATACGCAGTATTTT.

This clonotype has more than one count but fewer than ten. The chain is built from TRBV27 and TRBJ1-4, with D maybe TRBD1 (6 bases). The V and J ends lost 6 bases and 0 bases respectively, with 20 bases between them. Per the germline V gene, CDR1 is MNHEY and CDR2 is SMNVEV (reference sequence). CDR3 size: 18 residues. In DNA form, the CDR3 reads TGTGCCAGCAGAATGGACAGAAGCGGTGGAACAACTAATGAAAAACTGTTTTTT. Amino acids: CASRMDRSGGTTNEKLFF.

CDR3 DNA sequence: TGTGCCAGCAGTTTAAGCGGGAGTAAGGGGGAGACCCAGTACTTC. Its protein is CASSLSGSKGETQYF. The V and J genes are TRBV28 and TRBJ2-5, with 8 bases identical to TRBD2. The CDR3 loop spans 15 amino acids. Germline assignment: CDR1 MDHEN and CDR2 SYDVKM. The V gene end was trimmed by 2 bases and the J gene end by 5 bases; junction bases not matched to a gene: 7.

Remarks on this clonotype: Sequence at one end of the junction differs from germline and may be a read error. V and J are TRBV5-1 and TRBJ2-3; 8 bases agree with TRBD2. The germline CDR1 and CDR2 sequences are SGHRS and YFSETQ. This CDR3 is 13 amino acids long. CDR3 in DNA: TGCTCCAGCCGGACTAGCATGACAGATACGCAGTATTTT. Amino acids: CSSRTSMTDTQYF.

The chain couples TRBV19 to TRBJ1-1, with 10 nucleotides matching TRBD1. This CDR3 spans 14 amino acids. The V gene's germline CDR1 is LNHDA and CDR2 SQIVND (reference sequence). V lost 5 bases to trimming and J lost 6 bases; unmatched junction nucleotides: 6. CDR3 sequence: CASSVTGGAAEAFF. In nucleotides, the CDR3 is TGTGCCAGTAGTGTGACAGGGGGCGCGGCTGAAGCTTTCTTT.

This clonotype was seen a handful of times. DNA of the CDR3: TGCGCCAGCAGCGTTCAAGGGTGGGGAACCGATACGCAGTATTTT. Translating gives CASSVQGWGTDTQYF. The rearrangement joins TRBV5-1 to TRBJ2-3; no clear D gene. From germline, CDR1 is SGHRS and CDR2 YFSETQ. CDR3 size: 15 residues. V was pared by 4 bases and J by 6 bases, with 18 bases between.